The rows below give T cell receptor beta chains drawn from one sample of a study of T cell repertoires in cytomegalovirus infection. These receptors have no identified antigens. Using its own MiXCR run on the reads, TCRdb lists one record per CDR3 protein. The sample holds 370,000 or so distinct CDR3 sequences, about 35% seen once. Source: cultured PBMCs, taken from culture after CMV antigen stimulation. Receptors originate from a human donor in good health (CMV status not recorded). Some clones in this sample may be carry-over from other donors' samples. Both conserved end residues are part of each CDR3. The D gene is left open where the match is weak. Rows give clone size only sometimes, using once, few, many, or a class for an expanded clone.

d_call j_call v_call clone_size cdr3_nt cdr3_aa
- TRBJ2-1 TRBV19 - TGTGCCAGTACCTATCGAGTCTCAGGGTACAATGAGCAGTTCTTC CASTYRVSGYNEQFF
- TRBJ2-1 TRBV7-2 medium-sized TGTGCCAGCAGCTCCTTTAACAATGAGCAGTTCTTC CASSSFNNEQFF
TRBD2 TRBJ2-7 TRBV12-3/TRBV12-4 few TGTGCCAGCAGTGGGGGACTAGCGGGAGAAGGGTCCTACGAGCAGTACTTC CASSGGLAGEGSYEQYF
- TRBJ2-5 TRBV5-6 - TGTGCCAGCACCCCGGGGAGACTTAAGCGTACCTCCCGGGAGACCCAGTACTTC CASTPGRLKRTSRETQYF
- TRBJ2-5 TRBV4-1 - TGCGCCAGCAGCAAAACCGAATGGAAAGAGACCCAGTACTTC CASSKTEWKETQYF
- TRBJ1-1 TRBV29-1 - TGCAGCGTTGAAGTAACCCACCGGTCTGAAGCTTTCTTT CSVEVTHRSEAFF
- TRBJ1-1 TRBV7-2 - TGTGCCAGCGGATCGATAAGGGTATGGTCTTCTGAAGCTTTCTTT CASGSIRVWSSEAFF
- TRBJ2-1 TRBV4-3 few TGCGCCAGCAGCCAAGATATGTCACCAAGCCGAGGATCCTACAATGAGCAGTTCTTC CASSQDMSPSRGSYNEQFF
- TRBJ1-2 TRBV6-8 - TGTGCCAGCAGTTACTCGAGCTGGGCAGGGGAGCATGGTTGGGATGGCTACACCTTC CASSYSSWAGEHGWDGYTF
TRBD1 TRBJ1-6 TRBV11-3 - TGTGCCAGCAGCTTACGAGGGGGCCCCAATTCACCCCTCCACTTT CASSLRGGPNSPLHF
- TRBJ1-4 TRBV19 once TGTGCCAGTACTACCCGGGGCAGCGGAAATGAAAAACTGTTTTTT CASTTRGSGNEKLFF
- TRBJ2-1 TRBV18 - TGTGCCAGCTCACCATTCGGTTCAGGGGCCAACAATGAGCAGTTCTTC CASSPFGSGANNEQFF
- TRBJ2-2 TRBV27 - TGTGCCAGCAGTTTTCTCGAGCGGACGGCCACCGGGGAGCTGTTTTTT CASSFLERTATGELFF
TRBD2 TRBJ2-2 TRBV5-1 few TGCGCCAGCAGCTTGGATTGGCTAGCGGGAGTTTGGGAGGCAGCGGAGCTGTTTTTT CASSLDWLAGVWEAAELFF
TRBD1 TRBJ2-1 TRBV6-2/TRBV6-3 many TGTGCCAGCAGCCCCCGGGACAGGGGCCAGGTCTCCTACAATGAGCAGTTCTTC CASSPRDRGQVSYNEQFF
- TRBJ2-3 TRBV23-1 - TGCGCCAGCAGTCAGCCGAGTTCCTGGCGACTAACGCAGTATTTT CASSQPSSWRLTQYF
- TRBJ2-6 TRBV7-6 few TGTGCCAGCGGTACCCGGGGTAGGGGCGGCTCTGGGGCCAACGTCCTGACTTTC CASGTRGRGGSGANVLTF
- TRBJ1-6 TRBV19 - TGTGCCAGTAGTATGGGAACAGGGTCCTCACCCCTCCACTTT CASSMGTGSSPLHF
- TRBJ1-1 TRBV7-6 few TGTGCCAGCAGCCCCACCGAGGCTACTGAAGCTTTCTTT CASSPTEATEAFF
- TRBJ1-1 TRBV7-4 once TGTGCCAGCAGGAACGATAACACTGAAGCTTTCTTT CASRNDNTEAFF
- TRBJ2-7 TRBV7-2 - TGTGCCAGCAGCCCCCGGGGGGCGGCCCTCTACGAGCAGTACTTC CASSPRGAALYEQYF
TRBD1 TRBJ2-6 TRBV5-6 few TGTGCCAGCAGCCCCGGTGGCAGGGGGCTTAGTGGGGCCAACGTCCTGACTTTC CASSPGGRGLSGANVLTF
- TRBJ1-5 TRBV7-8 - TGTGCCAGCAGCTTCGCCCGGGGGGAGCCCCAGCATTTT CASSFARGEPQHF
- TRBJ2-2 TRBV7-2 few TGTGCCAGCAGCTTGGGAATAAACACCGGGGAGCTGTTTTTT CASSLGINTGELFF
TRBD2 TRBJ2-7 TRBV12-3/TRBV12-4 few TGTGCCAGCAGTTTAGTCTCGGGAGGGTACGAGCAGTACTTC CASSLVSGGYEQYF
TRBD2 TRBJ2-1 TRBV7-2 many TGTGCCAGCAGCTTAGTTGGGACTAGCGGGAGGGCCCCAAATGAGCAGTTCTTC CASSLVGTSGRAPNEQFF
- TRBJ2-1 TRBV20-1 - TGCAGTGCTAGAGTCGTGTTTAGAAATGAGCAGTTCTTC CSARVVFRNEQFF
TRBD1 TRBJ2-2 TRBV19 - TGTGCCAGTAGTAACCCGGGACAGTCATCGAACACCGGGGAGCTGTTTTTT CASSNPGQSSNTGELFF
- TRBJ1-2 TRBV24-1 - TGTGCCACCAGTGAGAGGGACGGACCCTATGGCTACACCTTC CATSERDGPYGYTF
TRBD2 TRBJ2-7 TRBV11-1 - TGTGCCAGCAGCGATCAACTAGCGGGAGGGCCTTACGAGCAGTACTTC CASSDQLAGGPYEQYF
- TRBJ2-5 TRBV6-1 - TGTGCCAGCAGTGCCACCGGGACTTCACCGGAGACCCAGTACTTC CASSATGTSPETQYF